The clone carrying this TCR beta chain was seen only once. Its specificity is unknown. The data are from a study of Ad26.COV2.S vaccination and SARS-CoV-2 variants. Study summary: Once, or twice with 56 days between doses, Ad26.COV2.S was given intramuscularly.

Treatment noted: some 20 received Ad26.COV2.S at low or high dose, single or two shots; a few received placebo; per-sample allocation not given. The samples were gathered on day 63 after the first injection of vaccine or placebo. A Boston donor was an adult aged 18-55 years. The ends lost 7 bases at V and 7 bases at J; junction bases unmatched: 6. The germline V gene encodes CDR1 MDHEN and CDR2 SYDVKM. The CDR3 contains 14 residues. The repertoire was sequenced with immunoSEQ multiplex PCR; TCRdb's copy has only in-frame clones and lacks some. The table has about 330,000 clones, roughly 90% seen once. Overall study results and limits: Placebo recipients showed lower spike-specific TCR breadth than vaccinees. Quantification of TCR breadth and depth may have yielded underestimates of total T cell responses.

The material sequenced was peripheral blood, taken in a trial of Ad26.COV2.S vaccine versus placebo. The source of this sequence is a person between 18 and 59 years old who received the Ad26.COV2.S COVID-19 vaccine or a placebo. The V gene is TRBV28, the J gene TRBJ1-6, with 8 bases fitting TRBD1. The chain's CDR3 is CASIKDRDNSPLHF. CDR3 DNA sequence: TGTGCCAGCATTAAGGACAGGGACAATTCACCCCTCCACTTT.